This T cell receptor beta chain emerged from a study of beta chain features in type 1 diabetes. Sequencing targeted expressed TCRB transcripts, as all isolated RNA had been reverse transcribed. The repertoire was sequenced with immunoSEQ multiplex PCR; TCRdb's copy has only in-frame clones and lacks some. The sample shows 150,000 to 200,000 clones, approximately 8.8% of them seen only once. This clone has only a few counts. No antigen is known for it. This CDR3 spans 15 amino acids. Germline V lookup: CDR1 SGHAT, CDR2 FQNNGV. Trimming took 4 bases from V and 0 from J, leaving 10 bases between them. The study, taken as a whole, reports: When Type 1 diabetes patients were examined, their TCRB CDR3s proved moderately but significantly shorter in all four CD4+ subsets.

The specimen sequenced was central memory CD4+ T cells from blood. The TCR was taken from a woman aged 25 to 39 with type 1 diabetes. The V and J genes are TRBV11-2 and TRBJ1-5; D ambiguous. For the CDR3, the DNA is TGTGCCAGCAGCTACGAGGCAGCTAGCAATCAGCCCCAGCATTTT. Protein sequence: CASSYEAASNQPQHF.